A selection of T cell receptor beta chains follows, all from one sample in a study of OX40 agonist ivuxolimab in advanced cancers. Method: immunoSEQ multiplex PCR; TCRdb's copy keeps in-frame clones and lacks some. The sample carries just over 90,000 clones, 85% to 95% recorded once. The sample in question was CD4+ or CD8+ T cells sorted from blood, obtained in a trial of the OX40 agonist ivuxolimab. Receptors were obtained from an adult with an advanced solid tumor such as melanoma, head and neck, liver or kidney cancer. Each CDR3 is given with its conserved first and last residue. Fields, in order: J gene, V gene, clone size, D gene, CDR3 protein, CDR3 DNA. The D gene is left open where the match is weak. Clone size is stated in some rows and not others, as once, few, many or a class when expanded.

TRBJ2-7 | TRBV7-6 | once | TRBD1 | CASSLEDRDLYEQYF | TGTGCCAGCAGCTTAGAGGACAGGGATCTGTACGAGCAGTACTTC
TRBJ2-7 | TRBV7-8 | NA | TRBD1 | CASSYPGQGSKQYF | TGTGCCAGCAGTTACCCGGGACAGGGGAGCAAGCAGTACTTC
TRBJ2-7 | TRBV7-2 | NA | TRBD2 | CASSPTGGLYEQYF | TGTGCCAGCAGCCCTACGGGGGGTTTATACGAGCAGTACTTC
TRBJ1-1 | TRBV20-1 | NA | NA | CSAQQGTEAFF | TGCAGTGCCCAACAGGGAACTGAAGCTTTCTTT
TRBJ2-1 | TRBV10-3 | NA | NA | CAISEPFVGNEQFF | TGTGCCATCAGTGAGCCCTTTGTTGGCAATGAGCAGTTCTTC
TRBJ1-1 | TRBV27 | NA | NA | CASSLIGTLNTEAFF | TGTGCCAGCAGTCTGATCGGGACGTTAAACACTGAAGCTTTCTTT
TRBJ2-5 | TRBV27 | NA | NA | CASSLRVPGASSYQETQYF | TGTGCCAGCAGTTTAAGGGTGCCCGGGGCCTCCTCTTACCAAGAGACCCAGTACTTC
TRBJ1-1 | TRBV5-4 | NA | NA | CASSLAPDRTEAFF | TGTGCCAGCAGCTTGGCCCCGGACAGAACTGAAGCTTTCTTT
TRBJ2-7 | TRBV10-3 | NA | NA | CAISDRSYEQYF | TGTGCCATCAGTGACCGATCCTACGAGCAGTACTTC
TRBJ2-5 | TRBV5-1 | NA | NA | CASSKYRAPQETQYF | TGCGCCAGCAGCAAATACAGGGCCCCGCAAGAGACCCAGTACTTC
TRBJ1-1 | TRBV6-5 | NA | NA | CASSYRPRQVNTEAFF | TGTGCCAGCAGTTACCGCCCTAGACAGGTAAACACTGAAGCTTTCTTT
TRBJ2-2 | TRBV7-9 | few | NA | CASSLGDGELFF | TGTGCCAGCAGCTTAGGGGACGGGGAGCTGTTTTTT
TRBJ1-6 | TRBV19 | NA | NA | CASSMVSSYNSPLHF | TGTGCCAGTAGTATGGTTAGCTCCTATAATTCACCCCTCCACTTT
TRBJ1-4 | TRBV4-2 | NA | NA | CASSQDGDNEKLFF | TGTGCCAGCAGCCAAGACGGCGATAATGAAAAACTGTTTTTT
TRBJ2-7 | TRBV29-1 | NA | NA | CSVVDSTYEQYF | TGCAGCGTTGTGGACTCGACCTACGAGCAGTACTTC
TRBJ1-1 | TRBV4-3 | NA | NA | CASSQGAEGYTEAFF | TGCGCCAGCAGCCAAGGTGCGGAGGGGTACACTGAAGCTTTCTTT
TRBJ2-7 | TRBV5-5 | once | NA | CASSLVRGSYEQYF | TGTGCCAGCAGCTTGGTGAGGGGATCCTACGAGCAGTACTTC
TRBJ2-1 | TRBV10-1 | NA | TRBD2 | CASSESLAGDNEQFF | TGCGCCAGCAGTGAGTCGCTAGCGGGGGACAATGAGCAGTTCTTC
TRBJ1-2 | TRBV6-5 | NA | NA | CASSEWGAGTF | NA
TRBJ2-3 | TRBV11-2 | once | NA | CASSLGTIGLYF | TGTGCCAGCAGCTTAGGGACCATAGGTCTGTATTTT
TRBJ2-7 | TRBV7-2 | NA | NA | CASSLAWGPRSSGGLSYEQYF | TGTGCCAGCAGCTTAGCTTGGGGGCCCCGGAGTTCGGGGGGTCTATCCTACGAGCAGTACTTC
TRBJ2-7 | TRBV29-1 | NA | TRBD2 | CSVVVAGGPTYEQYF | TGCAGCGTGGTTGTAGCGGGAGGGCCTACCTACGAGCAGTACTTC
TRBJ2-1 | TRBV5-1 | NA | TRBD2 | CASSRLGTSGEGSYNEQFF | TGCGCCAGCAGTCGACTTGGGACTAGCGGGGAGGGCTCCTACAATGAGCAGTTCTTC
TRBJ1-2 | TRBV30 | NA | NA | CAWSTGKGYTF | TGTGCCTGGAGCACAGGGAAGGGCTACACCTTC
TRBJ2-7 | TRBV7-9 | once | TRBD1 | CASRQGAYEQYF | TGTGCCAGCAGGCAGGGGGCCTACGAGCAGTACTTC
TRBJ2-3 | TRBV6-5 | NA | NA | CASSGGREADTQYF | TGTGCCAGCAGTGGGGGAAGGGAGGCAGATACGCAGTATTTT
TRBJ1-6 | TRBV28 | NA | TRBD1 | CASSLNRGYSPLHF | TGTGCCAGCAGTTTAAACAGGGGCTATTCACCCCTCCACTTT
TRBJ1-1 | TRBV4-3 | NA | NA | CASSQEAYREYTEAFF | TGCGCCAGCAGCCAAGAAGCGTACAGGGAATACACTGAAGCTTTCTTT
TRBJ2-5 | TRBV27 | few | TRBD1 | CASSLGTGVGETQYF | TGTGCCAGCAGTTTGGGGACAGGGGTGGGGGAGACCCAGTACTTC
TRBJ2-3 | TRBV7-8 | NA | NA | CASSLGQRPHITDTQYF | TGTGCCAGCAGCTTAGGTCAACGTCCCCATATCACAGATACGCAGTATTTT
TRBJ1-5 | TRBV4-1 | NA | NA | CASSPLTGSNQPQHF | TGCGCCAGCAGCCCTCTGACAGGAAGCAATCAGCCCCAGCATTTT
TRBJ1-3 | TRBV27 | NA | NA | CASSLKVGRSVAGNTIYF | TGTGCCAGCAGTTTAAAAGTGGGAAGGTCGGTAGCAGGAAACACCATATATTTT
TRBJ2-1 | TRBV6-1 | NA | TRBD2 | CASSELAGENNEQFF | TGTGCCAGCAGTGAACTAGCGGGAGAGAACAATGAGCAGTTCTTC
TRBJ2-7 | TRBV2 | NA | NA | CASSVWRNYEQYF | TGTGCCAGCAGTGTATGGCGGAACTACGAGCAGTACTTC
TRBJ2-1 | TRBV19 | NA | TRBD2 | CASSILPGGPNEQFF | TGTGCCAGTAGTATACTTCCGGGGGGGCCGAATGAGCAGTTCTTC
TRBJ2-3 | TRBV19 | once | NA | CASSPRTTDTQYF | TGTGCCAGTAGTCCCAGAACCACAGATACGCAGTATTTT
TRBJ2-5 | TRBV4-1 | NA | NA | CASSQEGVRGRETQYF | TGCGCCAGCAGCCAAGAGGGGGTTCGGGGGAGAGAGACCCAGTACTTC
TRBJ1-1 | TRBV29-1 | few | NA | CSEHTGSGTEAFF | TGCAGCGAACACACTGGTAGCGGGACTGAAGCTTTCTTT
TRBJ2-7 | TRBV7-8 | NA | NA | CASSLDIADNEQYF | TGTGCCAGCAGCTTAGATATAGCAGACAACGAGCAGTACTTC
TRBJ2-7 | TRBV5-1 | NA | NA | CASSLASGSYEQYF | TGCGCCAGCAGCTTGGCATCAGGATCCTACGAGCAGTACTTC
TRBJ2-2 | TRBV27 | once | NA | CASSPNTGELFF | TGTGCCAGCAGTCCTAACACCGGGGAGCTGTTTTTT
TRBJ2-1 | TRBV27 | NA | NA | CASSYHREGAYNEQFF | TGTGCCAGCAGTTACCACAGGGAAGGGGCTTACAATGAGCAGTTCTTC
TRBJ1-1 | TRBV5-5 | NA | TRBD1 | CASSTPGGRGTEAFF | TGTGCCAGCAGCACGCCAGGGGGCCGGGGCACTGAAGCTTTCTTT
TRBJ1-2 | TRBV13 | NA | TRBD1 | CASSSRTGGGYGYTF | TGTGCCAGCAGCTCTCGGACAGGGGGCGGCTATGGCTACACCTTC
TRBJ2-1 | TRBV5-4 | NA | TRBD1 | CASSHNDRGGFF | TGTGCCAGCAGCCACAACGACAGGGGAGGGTTCTTC
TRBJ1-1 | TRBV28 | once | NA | CASTANGIMNTEAFF | TGTGCCAGCACTGCAAATGGGATCATGAACACTGAAGCTTTCTTT
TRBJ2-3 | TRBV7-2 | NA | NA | CASSLGSGVGSDTQYF | TGTGCCAGCAGCTTAGGGTCGGGAGTAGGGTCAGATACGCAGTATTTT
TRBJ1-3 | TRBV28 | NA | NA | CASCPSGNTIYF | TGTGCCAGCTGTCCCTCTGGAAACACCATATATTTT
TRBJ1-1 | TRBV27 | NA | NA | CASSAGYWTEAFF | TGTGCCAGCAGTGCGGGATATTGGACTGAAGCTTTCTTT
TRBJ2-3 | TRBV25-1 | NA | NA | CASSELNTQYF | TGTGCCAGCAGTGAACTAAATACGCAGTATTTT
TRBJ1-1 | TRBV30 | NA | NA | CAWSRGGNTEAFF | TGTGCCTGGAGTCGCGGGGGGAACACTGAAGCTTTCTTT
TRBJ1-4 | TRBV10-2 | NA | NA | CASSVAEPNEKLFF | TGCGCCAGCAGTGTGGCAGAACCTAATGAAAAACTGTTTTTT
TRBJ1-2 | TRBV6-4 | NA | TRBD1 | CASSDRVTGLLEGYTF | TGTGCCAGCAGTGACCGGGTGACAGGGCTGCTAGAGGGCTACACCTTC
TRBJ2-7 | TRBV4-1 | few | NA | CASSPSTGSYEQYF | TGCGCCAGCAGCCCGTCGACAGGCAGCTACGAGCAGTACTTC